This T cell receptor beta chain was observed in a study of chemoradiotherapy in HPV16-positive cancers. The overall study: Two HPV16-positive patients' cells yielded candidate HPV-specific clones and common motifs. Study-wide findings and caveats: Non-HPV-specific T cells did not expand in tumors during treatment, whereas candidate HPV-specific clones and E7-related motifs did. HPV-specific T cells were functionally defined from only a couple of HPV16-positive patients.

The CDR3 sequence is 17 residues long. Trimming stripped 0 bases from V and 0 bases from J, with 12 bases between. From germline, CDR1 is LGHNA and CDR2 YSLEER. Measured with immunoSEQ multiplex PCR; TCRdb has only the in-frame clones, and not every one. Among 3,500 or so clones, about 71% were seen once, and the ten largest hold roughly 14%. This clone was observed a single time. The antigen is not known. Repertoires were sampled repeatedly during chemoradiotherapy. Specimen collection occurred from a patient who underwent chemoradiotherapy. This TCR was recovered from a human donor with HPV-associated anogenital cancer. This chain connects TRBV4-3 to TRBJ2-1; D unresolved. The CDR3 bases are TGCGCCAGCAGCCAAGATATGTGGTCGAGCTCCTACAATGAGCAGTTCTTC. This translates into CASSQDMWSSSYNEQFF.